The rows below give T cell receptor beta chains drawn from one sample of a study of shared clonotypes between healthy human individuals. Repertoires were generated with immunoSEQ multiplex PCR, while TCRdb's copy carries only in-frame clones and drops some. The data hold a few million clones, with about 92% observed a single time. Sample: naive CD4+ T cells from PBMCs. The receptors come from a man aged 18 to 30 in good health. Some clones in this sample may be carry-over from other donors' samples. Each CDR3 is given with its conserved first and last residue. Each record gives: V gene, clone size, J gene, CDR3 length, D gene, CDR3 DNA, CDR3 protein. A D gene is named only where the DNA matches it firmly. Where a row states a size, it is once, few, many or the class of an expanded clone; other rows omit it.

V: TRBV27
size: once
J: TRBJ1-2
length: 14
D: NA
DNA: TGTGCCAGCAGTTTAATGGGGAGGGGCTATGGCTACACCTTC
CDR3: CASSLMGRGYGYTF

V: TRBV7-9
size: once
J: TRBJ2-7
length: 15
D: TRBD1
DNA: TGTGCCAGCAGCCTGGGACAGGGGGTCTCCTACGAGCAGTACTTC
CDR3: CASSLGQGVSYEQYF

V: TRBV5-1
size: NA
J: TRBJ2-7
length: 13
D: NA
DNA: TGCGCCAGCAGCTTGGCGAGGGAATACGAGCAGTACTTC
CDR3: CASSLAREYEQYF

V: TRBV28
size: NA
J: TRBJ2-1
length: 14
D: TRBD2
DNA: TGTGCCAGCAGCTGGGCTAGCGGGAGTTATGAGCAGTTCTTC
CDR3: CASSWASGSYEQFF

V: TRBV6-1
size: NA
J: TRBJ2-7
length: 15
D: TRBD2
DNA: TGTGCCAGCAGCCGGGGGGGGCAGGGCAAGTACGAGCAGTACTTC
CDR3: CASSRGGQGKYEQYF

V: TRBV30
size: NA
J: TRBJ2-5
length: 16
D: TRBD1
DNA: TGTGCCTGGAGCACCCTCCCGGGACAGGGACGCGAGACCCAGTACTTC
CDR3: CAWSTLPGQGRETQYF

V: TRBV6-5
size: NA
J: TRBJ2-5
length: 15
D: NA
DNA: TGTGCCAGCAGTTACTCTTTTAGATGGGGAGAGACCCAGTACTTC
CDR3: CASSYSFRWGETQYF

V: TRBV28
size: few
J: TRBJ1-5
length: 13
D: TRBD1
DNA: TGTGCCAGCAGACCCAGGGGGCTTCAGCCCCAGCATTTT
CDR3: CASRPRGLQPQHF

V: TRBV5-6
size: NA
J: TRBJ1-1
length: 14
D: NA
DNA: TGTGCCAGCAGCTTGGGGGTTGGTTACACTGAAGCTTTCTTT
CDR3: CASSLGVGYTEAFF

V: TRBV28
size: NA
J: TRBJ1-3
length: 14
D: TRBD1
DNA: TGTGCCAGCGGACAGGGCGGAATTGAGAACACCATATATTTT
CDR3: CASGQGGIENTIYF

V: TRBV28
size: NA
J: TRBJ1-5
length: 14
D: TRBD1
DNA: TGTGCCAGCATCGGGTCAGGGGGCTATCAGCCCCAGCATTTT
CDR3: CASIGSGGYQPQHF

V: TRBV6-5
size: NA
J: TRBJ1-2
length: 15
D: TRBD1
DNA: TGTGCCAGCAGATCCCTGGACAGGGGGCACTATGGCTACACCTTC
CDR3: CASRSLDRGHYGYTF

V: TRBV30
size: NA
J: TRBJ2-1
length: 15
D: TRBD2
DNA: TGTGCCTGGAATAAAGGCCGGGAGGGCATCGATGAGCAGTTCTTC
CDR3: CAWNKGREGIDEQFF

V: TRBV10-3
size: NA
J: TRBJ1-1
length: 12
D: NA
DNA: TGTGCCATGGAAGGGGTGAACACTGAAGCTTTCTTT
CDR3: CAMEGVNTEAFF

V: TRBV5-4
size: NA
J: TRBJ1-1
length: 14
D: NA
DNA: TGTGCCAGCAGCTTGGGGCAGCAAAACACTGAAGCTTTCTTT
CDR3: CASSLGQQNTEAFF

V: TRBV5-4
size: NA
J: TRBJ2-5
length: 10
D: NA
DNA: TGTGCCAGCGGGAGGGAGACCCAGTACTTC
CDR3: CASGRETQYF

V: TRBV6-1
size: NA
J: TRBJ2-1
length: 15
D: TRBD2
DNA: TGTGCCAGCACCCCGTGGGAGGGTACGGTGAATGAGCAGTTCTTC
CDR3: CASTPWEGTVNEQFF

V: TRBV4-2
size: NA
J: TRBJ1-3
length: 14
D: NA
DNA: TGTGCCAGCAGCCAAGGCGGACAAAGAAACACCATATATTTT
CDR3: CASSQGGQRNTIYF

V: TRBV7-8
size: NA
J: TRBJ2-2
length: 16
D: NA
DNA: TGTGCCAGCAGCCCTTTTGGCGGGACGAACACCGGGGAGCTGTTTTTT
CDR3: CASSPFGGTNTGELFF

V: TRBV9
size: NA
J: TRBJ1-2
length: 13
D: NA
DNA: TGTGCCAGCAGCGTTAAGGGCAGCTATGGCTACACCTTC
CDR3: CASSVKGSYGYTF

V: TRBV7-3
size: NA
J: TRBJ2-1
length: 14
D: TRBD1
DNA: TGTGCCAGCAGCCTACAGGGGGCTGGGGATGAGCAGTTCTTC
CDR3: CASSLQGAGDEQFF

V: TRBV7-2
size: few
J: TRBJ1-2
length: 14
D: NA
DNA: TGTGCCAGCAGCCAGAGGGCGGCAGTCTATGGCTACACCTTC
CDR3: CASSQRAAVYGYTF

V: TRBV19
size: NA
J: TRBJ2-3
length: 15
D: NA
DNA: TGTGCCAGTAGTATAAATCTAGGGGACACAGATACGCAGTATTTT
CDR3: CASSINLGDTDTQYF

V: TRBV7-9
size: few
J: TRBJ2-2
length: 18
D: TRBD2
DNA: TGTGCCAGCAGCTTAGCGCCGGGACTAGCGGGGATCGGCGGGGAGCTGTTTTTT
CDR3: CASSLAPGLAGIGGELFF

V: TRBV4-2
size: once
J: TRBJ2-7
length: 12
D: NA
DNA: TGTGCCAGCAGCCCCACGACCTACGAGCAGTACTTC
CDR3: CASSPTTYEQYF

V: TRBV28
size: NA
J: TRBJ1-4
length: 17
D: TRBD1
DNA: TGTGCCAGCAGTCCCAGGGGGGGGTCGGCAACTAATGAAAAACTGTTTTTT
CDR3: CASSPRGGSATNEKLFF

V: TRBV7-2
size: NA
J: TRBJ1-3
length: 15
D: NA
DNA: TGTGCCAGCAGCGGAGCTCCAGGGCGCGGAAACACCATATATTTT
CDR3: CASSGAPGRGNTIYF

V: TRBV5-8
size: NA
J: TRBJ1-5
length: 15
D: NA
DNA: TGTGCCTCCGACCGGGGCAGTATGAGCAATCAGCCCCAGCATTTT
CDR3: CASDRGSMSNQPQHF

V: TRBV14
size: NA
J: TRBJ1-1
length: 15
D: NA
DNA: TGTGCCAGCAGCCGACGACAGACCTTGAACACTGAAGCTTTCTTT
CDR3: CASSRRQTLNTEAFF

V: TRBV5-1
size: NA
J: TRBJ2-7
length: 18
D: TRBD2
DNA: TGCGCCAGCAGCTTACGGGGACTAGCGGAAAGCCGAACCTACGAGCAGTACTTC
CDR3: CASSLRGLAESRTYEQYF

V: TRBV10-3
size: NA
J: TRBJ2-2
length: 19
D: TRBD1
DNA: TGTGCCATCAGTGAGAGTCCCGGGACAGGGGGCGCGAACACCGGGGAGCTGTTTTTT
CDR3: CAISESPGTGGANTGELFF